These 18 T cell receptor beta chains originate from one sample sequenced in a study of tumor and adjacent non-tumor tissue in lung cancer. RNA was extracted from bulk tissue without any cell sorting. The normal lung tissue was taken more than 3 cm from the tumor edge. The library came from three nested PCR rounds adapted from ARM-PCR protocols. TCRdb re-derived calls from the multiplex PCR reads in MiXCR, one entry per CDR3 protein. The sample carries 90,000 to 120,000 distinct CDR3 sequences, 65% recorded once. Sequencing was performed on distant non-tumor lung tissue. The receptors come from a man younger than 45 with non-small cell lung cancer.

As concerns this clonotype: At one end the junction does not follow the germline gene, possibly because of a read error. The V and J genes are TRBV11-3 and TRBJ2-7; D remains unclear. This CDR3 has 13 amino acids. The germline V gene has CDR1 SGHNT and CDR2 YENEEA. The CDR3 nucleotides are TGTGCCAGCAGCTCGCGAGACACGAACGAGCAATACTTC. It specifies CASSSRDTNEQYF.

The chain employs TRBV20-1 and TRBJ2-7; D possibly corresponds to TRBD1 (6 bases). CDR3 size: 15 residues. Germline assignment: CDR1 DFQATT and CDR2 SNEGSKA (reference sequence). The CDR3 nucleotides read TGCAGCGCAACGGGGACATGGGGCTTTTTAGACGAGCAGTACTTC. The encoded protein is CSATGTWGFLDEQYF.

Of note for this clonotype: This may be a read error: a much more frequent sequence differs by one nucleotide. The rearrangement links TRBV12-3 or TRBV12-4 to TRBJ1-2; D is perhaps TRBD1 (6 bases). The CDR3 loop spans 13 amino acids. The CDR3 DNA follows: TGTGCCAGCAGTTTGGGGCAGTTGGGGGGCTACGCCTTC. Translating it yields CASSLGQLGGYAF.

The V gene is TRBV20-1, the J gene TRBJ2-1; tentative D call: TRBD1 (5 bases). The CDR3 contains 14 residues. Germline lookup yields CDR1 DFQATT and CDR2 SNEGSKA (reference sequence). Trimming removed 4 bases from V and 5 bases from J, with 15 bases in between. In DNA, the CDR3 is TGCAGTGCTAAAGTCAAGCAGGGAAACAATGAGCAGTTCTTC. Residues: CSAKVKQGNNEQFF.

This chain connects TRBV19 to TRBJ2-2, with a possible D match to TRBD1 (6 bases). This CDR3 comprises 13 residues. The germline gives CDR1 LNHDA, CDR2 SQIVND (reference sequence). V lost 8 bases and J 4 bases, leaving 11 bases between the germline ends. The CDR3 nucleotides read TGTGCCAGTTTCCTACAGGGCACCGGGGAGCTGTTTTTT. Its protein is CASFLQGTGELFF.

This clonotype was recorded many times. The chain's CDR3 is CASSPRDSGANVLTF. The CDR3 bases are TGTGCCAGCAGCCCAAGGGACTCTGGGGCCAACGTCCTGACTTTC. The chain links TRBV14 to TRBJ2-6, with D uncertain. Trimming pared 4 bases from V and 0 bases from J, leaving 7 bases between. Germline loops: CDR1 SGHDN, CDR2 FVKESK. CDR3 length: 15 amino acids.

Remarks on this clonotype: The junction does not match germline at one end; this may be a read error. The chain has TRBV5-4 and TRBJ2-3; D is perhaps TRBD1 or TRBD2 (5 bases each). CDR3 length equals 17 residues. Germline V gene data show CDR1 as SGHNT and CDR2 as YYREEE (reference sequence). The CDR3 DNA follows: TGTGCCAGGAGCTCCCCAGGGACCCCTAGTAGCACAGATACGCAGTATTTT. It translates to CARSSPGTPSSTDTQYF.

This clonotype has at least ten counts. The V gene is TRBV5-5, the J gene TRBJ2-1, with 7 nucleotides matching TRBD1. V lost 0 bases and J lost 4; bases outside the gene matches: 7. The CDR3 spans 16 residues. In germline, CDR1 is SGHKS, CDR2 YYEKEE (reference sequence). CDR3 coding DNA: TGTGCCAGCAGCTTGGGTTTTGGACAGGTATACAATGAGCAGTTCTTC. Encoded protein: CASSLGFGQVYNEQFF.

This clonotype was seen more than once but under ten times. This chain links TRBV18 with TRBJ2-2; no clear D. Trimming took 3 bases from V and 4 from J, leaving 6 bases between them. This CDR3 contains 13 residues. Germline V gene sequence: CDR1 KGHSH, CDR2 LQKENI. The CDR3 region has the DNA TGTGCCAGCTCACCCTCTTTCACCGGGGAGCTGTTTTTT. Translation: CASSPSFTGELFF. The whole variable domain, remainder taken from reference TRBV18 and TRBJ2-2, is NAGVMQNPRHLVRRRGQEARLRCSPMKGHSHVYWYRQLPEEGLKFMVYLQKENIIDESGMPKERFSAEFPKEGPSILRIQQVVRGDSAAYFCASSPSFTGELFFGEGSRLTVL.

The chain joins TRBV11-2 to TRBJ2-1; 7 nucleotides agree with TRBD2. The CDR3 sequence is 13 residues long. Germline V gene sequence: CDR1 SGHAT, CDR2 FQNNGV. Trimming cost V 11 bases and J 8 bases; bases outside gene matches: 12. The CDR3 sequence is CAGTLTGRDEQFF. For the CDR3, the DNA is TGTGCCGGCACGTTGACGGGGAGGGATGAGCAGTTCTTC.

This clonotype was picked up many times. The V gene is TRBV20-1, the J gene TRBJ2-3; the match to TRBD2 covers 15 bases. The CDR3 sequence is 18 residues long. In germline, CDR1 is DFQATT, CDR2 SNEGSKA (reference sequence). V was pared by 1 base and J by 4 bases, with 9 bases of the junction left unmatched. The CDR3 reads CSARAGLAGGTGADTQYF. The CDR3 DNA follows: TGCAGTGCTAGAGCGGGACTAGCGGGAGGAACCGGGGCAGATACGCAGTATTTT.

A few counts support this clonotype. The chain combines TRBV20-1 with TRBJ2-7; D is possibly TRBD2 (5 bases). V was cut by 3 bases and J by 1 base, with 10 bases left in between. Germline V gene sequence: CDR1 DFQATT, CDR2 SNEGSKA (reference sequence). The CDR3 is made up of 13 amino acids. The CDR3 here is CSASGVTSYEQYF. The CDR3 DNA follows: TGCAGTGCTAGCGGGGTGACATCCTACGAGCAGTACTTC.

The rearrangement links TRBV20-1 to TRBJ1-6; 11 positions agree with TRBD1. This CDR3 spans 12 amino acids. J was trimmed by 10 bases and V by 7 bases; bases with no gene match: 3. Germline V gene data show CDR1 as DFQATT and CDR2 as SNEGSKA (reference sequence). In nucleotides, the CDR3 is TGCAGTGACCGGACAGGGGGCTCACCCCTCCACTTT. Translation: CSDRTGGSPLHF.

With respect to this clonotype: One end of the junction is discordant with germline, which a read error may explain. CDR3 nucleotides: TGTGCCAGCAGCGCCTTGTACAGGAACAGCGGGGAGCTGTTTTTT. Translated: CASSALYRNSGELFF. The chain carries TRBV6-1 and TRBJ2-2; weak D call: TRBD1 (5 bases). The CDR3 is 15 residues long. Germline V gene sequence: CDR1 MNHNS, CDR2 SASEGT.

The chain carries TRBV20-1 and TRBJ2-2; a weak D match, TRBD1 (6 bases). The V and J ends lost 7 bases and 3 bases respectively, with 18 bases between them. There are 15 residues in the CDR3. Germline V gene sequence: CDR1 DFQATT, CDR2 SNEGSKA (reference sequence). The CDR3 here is CSVRKGVPDTGELFF. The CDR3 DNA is TGCAGTGTCAGGAAGGGGGTGCCGGACACCGGGGAGCTGTTTTTT.

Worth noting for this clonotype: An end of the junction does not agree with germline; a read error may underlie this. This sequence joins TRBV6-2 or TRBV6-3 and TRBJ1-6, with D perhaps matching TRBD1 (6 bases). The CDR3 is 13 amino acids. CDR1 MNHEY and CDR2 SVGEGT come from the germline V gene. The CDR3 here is CSSSRDNHSPLHF. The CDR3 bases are TGTTCCAGCAGTCGGGACAACCATTCACCCCTCCACTTT.

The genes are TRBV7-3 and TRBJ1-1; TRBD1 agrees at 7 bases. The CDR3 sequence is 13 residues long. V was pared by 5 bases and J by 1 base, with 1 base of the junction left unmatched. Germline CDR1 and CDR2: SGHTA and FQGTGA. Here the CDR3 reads CASSRQGNTEAFF. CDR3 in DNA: TGTGCCAGCAGCCGACAGGGGAACACTGAAGCTTTCTTT.

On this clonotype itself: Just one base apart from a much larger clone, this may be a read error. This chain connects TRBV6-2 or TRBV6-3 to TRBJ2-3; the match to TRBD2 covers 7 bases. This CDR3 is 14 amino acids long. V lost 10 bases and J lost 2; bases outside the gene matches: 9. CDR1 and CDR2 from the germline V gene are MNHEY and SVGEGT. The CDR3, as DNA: TGTGCCAACACCTTAAGCGGGAACACAGATACGCAGTATTTT. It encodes CANTLSGNTDTQYF.